The TCR beta chain under discussion was sequenced for a study of cytomegalovirus exposure and HLA in healthy donors. Study details: From HLA-typed donors, an early data release held tens of millions of unique TCRs.

Germline lookup yields CDR1 SNHLY and CDR2 FYNNEI. The CDR3 extends over 15 amino acids. J was trimmed by 5 bases and V by 4 bases; bases with no gene match: 7. In the PCR, 60 Vbeta and 13 Jbeta primers were used. Here immunoSEQ multiplex PCR was the method, and the copy in TCRdb shows in-frame clones only, minus some. The sample holds about 150,000 clones; 85% are singletons and the top ten take 1%. This TCR was sampled from a boy aged 2 to 9 in good health and CMV-seronegative. The sample comprised PBMCs. The chain uses TRBV2 and TRBJ1-4; 7 positions agree with TRBD1. CDR3 protein: CASSAEGTANEKLFF. As DNA, the CDR3 is TGTGCCAGCAGTGCCGAGGGGACAGCAAATGAAAAACTGTTTTTT.